The 3 T cell receptor beta chains listed next were all sequenced from one sample in a study of CD8 T cells in ankylosing spondylitis. Whole-study findings and limits: What appeared characteristic of ankylosing spondylitis blood was a TCR beta motif of eight highly homologous variants.

These receptors lack a known antigen. TCRdb processed the 5' RACE reads anew with MiXCR; each CDR3 protein has one entry. The sample yields about 800,000 distinct CDR3 sequences, about an eighth seen once. The sequenced material came from blood, either unsorted or a sorted T cell fraction (not recorded which). The receptors stem from a male donor with ankylosing spondylitis.

The chain links TRBV20-1 to TRBJ2-7; tentative D call: TRBD2 (7 bases). The CDR3 is made up of 13 amino acids. Germline-derived CDR1 and CDR2 are DFQATT and SNEGSKA (reference sequence). Trimming stripped 2 bases from V and 8 bases from J, with 16 bases between. CDR3 residues: CSARPGEGGKQYF. In DNA, the CDR3 is TGCAGTGCTAGACCCGGGGAGGGGGGCAAGCAGTACTTC.

The gene calls are TRBV12-3 or TRBV12-4 and TRBJ1-5; D may be TRBD1 (5 bases). V lost 3 bases and J lost 5, with 14 bases in between. The CDR3 spans 15 residues. CDR3 in DNA: TGTGCCAGCAGTTTTGGGGGGGGTAGGGATCAGCCCCAGCATTTT. Its protein is CASSFGGGRDQPQHF.

This clonotype showed up just a few times. The J gene is TRBJ2-5, the V gene TRBV7-2, with D possibly matching TRBD2 (5 bases). The length of the CDR3 is 15 residues. Trimming took off 4 bases at V and 5 bases at J, with 17 bases between the two ends. Germline V gene lookup returns CDR1 SGHTA and CDR2 FQGNSA. The chain's CDR3 is CASSSVDRDWETQYF. The CDR3 DNA reads TGTGCCAGCAGCTCCGTGGACCGGGATTGGGAGACCCAGTACTTC.